The present T cell receptor (beta chain) was sequenced within a study of blood T cell repertoires in COVID-19. The assay was immunoSEQ multiplex PCR, and TCRdb's table has in-frame clones only and misses some. The table has about 220,000 clones, roughly 82% seen once. Sequenced material: peripheral blood. The sequence derives from a man in his forties or fifties with active or convalescent COVID-19.

DNA for the CDR3: TGTGCCAGCAGCGCACCGACAGGGCATCATGGCTACACCTTC. It encodes CASSAPTGHHGYTF. The genes are TRBV7-9 and TRBJ1-2; 7 nucleotides align to TRBD1. With V trimmed by 5 bases and J by 6 bases, 9 bases remained unmatched. There are 14 residues in the CDR3. Germline V gives CDR1 SEHNR, CDR2 FQNEAQ (reference sequence).